These T cell receptor beta chains were read from a single sample in a study of identifying expanded T cells in peripheral blood. Generated by immunoSEQ multiplex PCR, the TCRdb table keeps only in-frame clones and is missing some. The sample records 70,000 to 100,000 clones, around nine tenths being singletons. The sequencing input was blood. These receptors originate from a person aged 18-70 years in good health. The CDR3 runs from the conserved cysteine through the conserved F or W.

len | v_gene | CDR3aa
13 | TRBV5-6 | CASRPPGPGELFF
15 | TRBV6-5 | CASTHRGGPQETQYF
13 | TRBV7-9 | CASSSDMGHEQYF
16 | TRBV7-2 | CASSVKSGGGYETQYF
17 | TRBV5-1 | CASSRAFLGLENTEAFF
13 | TRBV19 | CASRGQGNTEAFF
17 | TRBV29-1 | CSVEGVISGASYNEQFF
18 | TRBV7-8 | CASSLNTAGADIEQTQYF
15 | TRBV4-3 | CASSQTAWPGRSCFF
16 | TRBV4-3 | CASSREGGRGIGEQYF
14 | TRBV7-9 | CASLRGGYTGELFF
13 | TRBV7-8 | CASSFRVGTEAFF
11 | TRBV7-6 | CATGLGGEQFF
16 | TRBV11-2 | CASSFSMGALIDTQYF
15 | TRBV28 | CASSLGTGGQETQYF
15 | TRBV18 | CASSRGTDPNYGYTF
12 | TRBV5-4 | CASSLQTDTQYF
14 | TRBV18 | CASSPNGRDSPLHF
12 | TRBV30 | CALDRDDGELFF
16 | TRBV2 | CASTPGQGVVIQPQHF
17 | TRBV18 | CASSPDLPRESNQPQHF
15 | TRBV15 | CATSSRDLEPSEQFF
17 | TRBV29-1 | CSVEAGGHQRAEETQYF
14 | TRBV7-9 | CASSSGTITGELFF
14 | TRBV7-2 | CASSGWGRGNEQFF
15 | TRBV2 | CASNRPPTSKETQYF
15 | TRBV9 | CASSLGTSGGLGQFF
19 | TRBV4-3 | CASSQESARGRVVKETQYF
13 | TRBV19 | CASRVGEHYGYTF
13 | TRBV19 | CATLQGANQPQHF
14 | TRBV5-6 | CASSWGAASYEQYF
13 | TRBV7-8 | CASSSTVTYEQYF
15 | TRBV6-5 | CASSYSGGESYEQYF
14 | TRBV27 | CASSSSTSYNEQFF
13 | TRBV2 | CASGGRVFQPQHF
15 | TRBV6-5 | CASRGQGANNYGYTF
15 | TRBV11-3 | CASSLRTGGKDEQFF
15 | TRBV13 | CASSLVLVDRGEQFF
12 | TRBV29-1 | CSVVQGGETQYF
14 | TRBV5-6 | CASSPRLSDREAFF
15 | TRBV28 | CASSLADRSGNTIYF
15 | TRBV19 | CASSIVGRPPYEQYF
13 | TRBV27 | CASSLSSRRGEFF
15 | TRBV6-1 | CASSDLGGGSYEQYF
15 | TRBV19 | CATPQGDRAKETQYF
16 | TRBV5-4 | CASRVGGGGFPETQYF
14 | TRBV5-4 | CASRRETSTDTQYF
14 | TRBV9 | CASSAREKGPEAFF
15 | TRBV7-9 | CASSVRTGWSEKLFF
15 | TRBV4-3 | CASSQEEGTVYGYTF
12 | TRBV29-1 | CSPRVPGDTQYF
14 | TRBV11-3 | CASSLDSTNTEAFF